These T cell receptor beta chains were read from a single sample in a study of blood T cells in healthy people across ages. TCRdb itself ran the 5' RACE reads through MiXCR, one entry per CDR3 protein. The table has more than 650,000 distinct CDR3 sequences, around a fifth seen once. The sequencing sample was made of blood. The receptors come from a man between 65 and 85 years old in good health. CDR3s include the opening cysteine and the closing phenylalanine or tryptophan. D genes are given only for firm matches. Only part of the rows carry a size: once, few, many, or a class if the clone is expanded.

j_gene: TRBJ1-5; abundance: few; v_gene: TRBV4-3; d_gene: .; CDR3nt: TGCGCCAGCAGCCAAGGGATGGATCAGCCCCAGCATTTT; CDR3aa: CASSQGMDQPQHF
j_gene: TRBJ2-3; abundance: few; v_gene: TRBV12-3/TRBV12-4; d_gene: .; CDR3nt: TGTGCCAGCAGTTTAGGTTTGGTCCCAGATACGCAGTATTTT; CDR3aa: CASSLGLVPDTQYF
j_gene: TRBJ1-2; abundance: .; v_gene: TRBV5-6; d_gene: TRBD1; CDR3nt: TGTGCCAGCAGCAGGGGACAGGGTAGCTACACCTTC; CDR3aa: CASSRGQGSYTF
j_gene: TRBJ1-3; abundance: .; v_gene: TRBV29-1; d_gene: .; CDR3nt: TGCAGCGCCCATATCTCTGGAAACACCATATATTTT; CDR3aa: CSAHISGNTIYF
j_gene: TRBJ1-2; abundance: few; v_gene: TRBV25-1; d_gene: .; CDR3nt: TGTGCCAGCAGTGACACTGGGAAGGTCTATGGCTACACCTTC; CDR3aa: CASSDTGKVYGYTF
j_gene: TRBJ1-2; abundance: .; v_gene: TRBV20-1; d_gene: TRBD1; CDR3nt: TGCAGTGCAAAGCCGACAGGGGCCTATGGCTACACCTTC; CDR3aa: CSAKPTGAYGYTF
j_gene: TRBJ2-1; abundance: few; v_gene: TRBV30; d_gene: TRBD2; CDR3nt: TGTGCCTGGAGCCCCGGACTAGCGTCCAATGAGCAGTTCTTC; CDR3aa: CAWSPGLASNEQFF
j_gene: TRBJ2-1; abundance: .; v_gene: TRBV27; d_gene: TRBD2; CDR3nt: TGTGCCAGCAGTCCACTGGGAGGGATCTACAATGAGCAGTTCTTC; CDR3aa: CASSPLGGIYNEQFF
j_gene: TRBJ2-7; abundance: .; v_gene: TRBV14; d_gene: .; CDR3nt: TGTGCCAGCAGCCAATTCAGCCCTACCTACGAGCAGTACTTC; CDR3aa: CASSQFSPTYEQYF
j_gene: TRBJ2-3; abundance: .; v_gene: TRBV10-3; d_gene: TRBD2; CDR3nt: TGTGCCATCTTAGTACTAGCGGGCACAGATACGCAGTATTTT; CDR3aa: CAILVLAGTDTQYF
j_gene: TRBJ1-3; abundance: .; v_gene: TRBV10-3; d_gene: .; CDR3nt: TGTGCCACCACGTCTGGACGCCCTGGAAACACCATATATTTT; CDR3aa: CATTSGRPGNTIYF
j_gene: TRBJ2-1; abundance: few; v_gene: TRBV6-1; d_gene: .; CDR3nt: TGTGCCAGCAGTGAAGCCCTAGGTGGGGCAAACTACAATGAGCAGTTCTTC; CDR3aa: CASSEALGGANYNEQFF
j_gene: TRBJ2-3; abundance: .; v_gene: TRBV24-1; d_gene: TRBD1; CDR3nt: TGTGCCACCAGTACCGGACAGGGGGTAAGAGATACGCAGTATTTT; CDR3aa: CATSTGQGVRDTQYF
j_gene: TRBJ2-3; abundance: few; v_gene: TRBV18; d_gene: TRBD1; CDR3nt: TGTGCCAGCCGCCCGGGACAGGGGTTTGTAGCGCAGTATTTT; CDR3aa: CASRPGQGFVAQYF
j_gene: TRBJ2-1; abundance: .; v_gene: TRBV20-1; d_gene: .; CDR3nt: TGCAGTGCTGGGCGTACCAATGAGCAGTTCTTC; CDR3aa: CSAGRTNEQFF
j_gene: TRBJ2-5; abundance: .; v_gene: TRBV24-1; d_gene: TRBD2; CDR3nt: TGTGCCACCAGCACCGGGACTAGCGGGGAAGAGACCCAGTACTTC; CDR3aa: CATSTGTSGEETQYF
j_gene: TRBJ2-1; abundance: .; v_gene: TRBV11-2; d_gene: .; CDR3nt: TGTGCCAGCATCAGGGCACTCTCCTACAATGAGCAGTTCTTC; CDR3aa: CASIRALSYNEQFF
j_gene: TRBJ1-4; abundance: few; v_gene: TRBV20-1; d_gene: .; CDR3nt: TGCAGTGCTAGAGTCGAAGGGGCTGGTAAACTGTTTTTT; CDR3aa: CSARVEGAGKLFF
j_gene: TRBJ2-6; abundance: .; v_gene: TRBV28; d_gene: .; CDR3nt: TGTGCCAGCAGTTCCGGACAGTTCTCTGGGGTCAACGTCCTGACTTTC; CDR3aa: CASSSGQFSGVNVLTF
j_gene: TRBJ1-4; abundance: .; v_gene: TRBV5-1; d_gene: TRBD1; CDR3nt: TGCGCCAGCAGCTTGGGAACCGGGACAGGGGGAATTCGGCTGTTTTTT; CDR3aa: CASSLGTGTGGIRLFF
j_gene: TRBJ2-1; abundance: .; v_gene: TRBV27; d_gene: TRBD1; CDR3nt: TGTGCCAGCAGTTTATCGGGACAGGGGGCATATGAGCAGTTCTTC; CDR3aa: CASSLSGQGAYEQFF
j_gene: TRBJ2-5; abundance: .; v_gene: TRBV24-1; d_gene: TRBD2; CDR3nt: TGTGCCACCAGTGATTCCACGACTAGCGGAAGACAGGAGACCCAGTACTTC; CDR3aa: CATSDSTTSGRQETQYF
j_gene: TRBJ1-1; abundance: few; v_gene: TRBV20-1; d_gene: .; CDR3nt: TGCAGTGCTAGTCGGGCGACAGCCATGAACACTGAAGCTTTCTTT; CDR3aa: CSASRATAMNTEAFF